This T cell receptor (beta chain) was identified during a study of high-grade serous ovarian cancer treatment subgroups. As for the study in general: Each sample yielded on average about 7,000 unique TCR beta rearrangements from 13,000 or so reads. Study-wide points: Different patients shared almost no repertoire; same-patient tumors shared 0.11 to 0.79. Higher neoantigen levels went with greater TCR clonal relatedness.

This CDR3 has 20 amino acids. Germline values: CDR1 MNHNS, CDR2 SASEGT. Germline trimming cut 4 bases from V and 0 bases from J; bases unmatched to any gene: 14. Clones were read by immunoSEQ multiplex PCR, and TCRdb kept only the in-frame ones, dropping some. The table lists around 6,800 clones, more than 60% of them singletons. As to this clone: As yet, its antigen is unknown.

Tumor samples were obtained before definitive surgery or chemotherapy. The receptor comes from a human donor with high-grade serous ovarian cancer. The chain has TRBV6-1 and TRBJ2-6; 8 nucleotides align to TRBD1. The source material was tumor tissue. The CDR3 nucleotides are TGTGCCAGCAGTGGGGGGATCCCGGGACAGGAGCCCTCTGGGGCCAACGTCCTGACTTTC. It is translated as CASSGGIPGQEPSGANVLTF.